Listed below are T cell receptor beta chains from one sample, sequenced in a study of T cells in Graves' hyperthyroidism and ophthalmopathy. TCRdb used MiXCR to reprocess the multiplex PCR reads, holding one entry per CDR3 protein. The repertoire has around 500,000 distinct CDR3 sequences, 20% to 25% of them found once; the top ten carry 49%. Sequenced material: blood. All receptors derive from a woman in her seventies with Graves' ophthalmopathy. CDR3s include the opening cysteine and the closing phenylalanine or tryptophan. Fields, in order: J gene, V gene, D gene, clone size, CDR3 protein, CDR3 DNA. The D gene is left open where the match is weak. Expanded clones get a size class; other rows say once, few or many, or leave the size out.

TRBJ2-7	TRBV20-1	.	.	CSARAWASAYEQYF	TGCAGTGCTAGAGCTTGGGCCAGTGCCTACGAGCAGTACTTC
TRBJ2-7	TRBV28	TRBD2	many	CASSFRGGSYEQYF	TGTGCCAGCAGTTTTAGGGGAGGGTCCTACGAGCAGTACTTC
TRBJ1-1	TRBV5-1	TRBD1	few	CASSKGAIGEAFF	TGCGCCAGCAGCAAGGGGGCGATCGGTGAAGCTTTCTTT
TRBJ2-1	TRBV10-1	.	.	CASSETIGQMLLNEQFF	TGCGCCAGCAGTGAGACCATTGGGCAGATGCTGCTAAATGAGCAGTTCTTC
TRBJ2-7	TRBV6-9	.	.	CASSYGRTYEQYF	TGTGCCAGCAGTTACGGCAGAACCTACGAGCAGTACTTC
TRBJ2-5	TRBV20-1	TRBD2	.	CSARASGRASETQYF	TGCAGTGCTAGAGCGAGCGGGAGAGCATCAGAGACCCAGTACTTC
TRBJ2-7	TRBV18	TRBD2	.	CASSGGTSGSEQYF	TGTGCCAGCTCAGGAGGAACTAGCGGGAGCGAGCAGTACTTC
TRBJ2-1	TRBV20-1	TRBD2	.	CSARTSGPPSYNEQFF	TGCAGTGCCAGGACTAGTGGACCGCCTAGCTACAATGAGCAGTTCTTC
TRBJ2-5	TRBV3-1	TRBD2	many	CASSQLLAGGAETQYF	TGTGCCAGCAGCCAGTTACTAGCGGGAGGGGCAGAGACCCAGTACTTC
TRBJ2-7	TRBV11-2	TRBD2	.	CASSPGPGLAGEDEQYF	TGTGCCAGCAGCCCAGGACCGGGACTAGCGGGAGAGGATGAGCAGTACTTC
TRBJ2-3	TRBV5-1	.	few	CASSLKLGATDTQYF	TGCGCCAGCAGCTTGAAACTTGGGGCCACAGATACGCAGTATTTT
TRBJ2-7	TRBV15	TRBD2	.	CATSRAGLAGNYEQYF	TGTGCCACCAGCAGAGCAGGACTAGCGGGTAACTACGAGCAGTACTTC
TRBJ1-1	TRBV27	TRBD1	.	CASSLDRGPYTEAFF	TGTGCCAGCAGTCTGGACAGGGGGCCTTACACTGAAGCTTTCTTT
TRBJ2-1	TRBV9	.	.	CASAQSLRYNEQFF	TGTGCCAGCGCACAATCCCTTAGATACAATGAGCAGTTCTTC
TRBJ1-1	TRBV20-1	.	few	CSASQPAGRHTEAFF	TGCAGTGCTAGCCAACCCGCAGGCCGACACACTGAAGCTTTCTTT
TRBJ2-1	TRBV9	.	.	CASSPPLKGFPSYNEQFF	TGTGCCAGCAGCCCTCCCCTAAAAGGATTCCCCTCCTACAATGAGCAGTTCTTC
TRBJ2-3	TRBV20-1	TRBD2	once	CSAQGLAGGTSTDTQYF	TGCAGTGCCCAGGGACTAGCGGGAGGCACTAGCACAGATACGCAGTATTTT
TRBJ2-1	TRBV7-2	TRBD1	.	CASSLGLRDRFPLGNEQFF	TGTGCCAGCAGCTTAGGACTACGGGACAGGTTCCCGTTAGGGAATGAGCAGTTCTTC
TRBJ2-5	TRBV27	TRBD1	few	CASSSNIRDRGRETQYF	TGTGCCAGCAGTTCAAACATACGGGACAGGGGGAGAGAGACCCAGTACTTC
TRBJ2-1	TRBV18	TRBD2	.	CASSPSVVTSLLPYNEQFF	TGTGCCAGCTCACCATCTGTTGTGACTAGCCTTCTCCCCTACAATGAGCAGTTCTTC
TRBJ2-7	TRBV28	.	many	CASRRGWGEQYF	TGTGCCAGCAGGAGGGGTTGGGGCGAGCAGTACTTC
TRBJ2-7	TRBV7-9	TRBD2	.	CASSPKTSGVSYEQYF	TGTGCCAGCAGCCCTAAGACTAGCGGAGTATCCTACGAGCAGTACTTC
TRBJ2-2	TRBV20-1	TRBD2	.	CSARTWREAHTGELFF	TGCAGTGCTAGGACCTGGCGGGAGGCCCACACCGGGGAGCTGTTTTTT
TRBJ1-2	TRBV12-3/TRBV12-4	.	many	CASSLGGRVRGYTF	TGTGCCAGCAGTTTAGGGGGAAGGGTTCGCGGCTACACCTTC
TRBJ2-7	TRBV7-2	TRBD2	.	CASSPAGLGHEQYF	TGTGCCAGCAGCCCTGCGGGACTAGGCCACGAGCAGTACTTC
TRBJ2-5	TRBV7-9	TRBD1	few	CASSSRDRGVTQYF	TGTGCCAGCAGCTCGAGGGACAGGGGGGTGACCCAGTACTTC
TRBJ2-1	TRBV5-1	.	.	CASTSPGDEQFF	TGCGCCAGCACGTCACCGGGGGATGAGCAGTTCTTC
TRBJ2-2	TRBV15	.	few	CATSRDGVANTGELFF	TGTGCCACCAGCAGAGATGGGGTAGCGAACACCGGGGAGCTGTTTTTT
TRBJ2-7	TRBV28	.	many	CASGTFYEQYF	TGTGCCAGCGGGACCTTCTACGAGCAGTACTTC
TRBJ2-7	TRBV7-3	.	many	CASSKSGGSYEQYF	TGTGCCAGCAGCAAAAGTGGAGGGTCCTACGAGCAGTACTTC
TRBJ2-5	TRBV7-9	TRBD1	.	CASSARTGGIETQYF	TGTGCCAGTAGCGCCCGAACAGGGGGCATAGAGACCCAGTACTTC
TRBJ1-5	TRBV6-2/TRBV6-3	.	.	CASSDSGANQPQHF	TGTGCCAGCAGTGACTCGGGGGCCAATCAGCCCCAGCATTTT
TRBJ2-3	TRBV2	TRBD2	many	CASSAGGLAGASLADTQYF	TGTGCCAGCAGTGCCGGGGGACTAGCGGGAGCTAGCTTGGCAGATACGCAGTATTTT
TRBJ2-7	TRBV12-3/TRBV12-4	.	few	CASSLRPNLYEQYF	TGTGCCAGCAGTTTGAGGCCTAATCTTTACGAGCAGTACTTC
TRBJ2-1	TRBV4-3	.	once	CASSQMGTSTSYNEQFF	TGCGCCAGCAGCCAAATGGGGACAAGCACGTCCTACAATGAGCAGTTCTTC
TRBJ2-1	TRBV19	TRBD2	.	CASSIGGGGEQFF	TGTGCCAGTAGTATAGGGGGGGGAGGTGAGCAGTTCTTC
TRBJ2-3	TRBV3-1	TRBD2	many	CASSQDLRQRGTQYF	TGTGCCAGCAGCCAAGACCTACGGCAGCGGGGAACGCAGTATTTT
TRBJ2-1	TRBV28	TRBD2	.	CASSSGIAGGAYNEQFF	TGTGCCAGCAGTTCGGGGATAGCGGGAGGAGCCTACAATGAGCAGTTCTTC
TRBJ2-5	TRBV2	.	many	CASSEVETQYF	TGTGCCAGCAGTGAAGTTGAGACCCAGTACTTC
TRBJ1-1	TRBV2	.	many	CASRPGTSTEAFF	TGTGCCAGCAGGCCCGGGACATCTACTGAAGCTTTCTTT
TRBJ1-5	TRBV28	.	.	CARTQRSGGNQPQHF	TGTGCCAGAACCCAGCGATCCGGGGGCAATCAGCCCCAGCATTTT
TRBJ1-1	TRBV20-1	.	.	CSASIRRGITEAFF	TGCAGTGCTAGTATTCGAAGGGGGATCACTGAAGCTTTCTTT
TRBJ2-2	TRBV5-1	TRBD2	.	CASKNSAGGNTGELFF	TGCGCCAGCAAGAATTCAGCGGGGGGGAACACCGGGGAGCTGTTTTTT
TRBJ2-7	TRBV6-1	TRBD2	many	CASREAGVSYEQYF	TGTGCCAGCAGAGAGGCGGGAGTGTCCTACGAGCAGTACTTC
TRBJ2-7	TRBV7-8	TRBD2	few	CASSAGLGSSYEQYF	TGTGCCAGCAGCGCGGGACTAGGAAGCTCCTACGAGCAGTACTTC
TRBJ2-2	TRBV20-1	.	.	CSAPSGAVDTGELFF	TGCAGTGCCCCGTCGGGGGCGGTAGATACCGGGGAGCTGTTTTTT
TRBJ1-2	TRBV10-3	TRBD1	.	CAISDGGQGHGYTF	TGTGCCATCAGCGATGGGGGACAGGGACATGGCTACACCTTC
TRBJ1-1	TRBV12-3/TRBV12-4	TRBD1	many	CASSQDRGHTEAFF	TGTGCCAGCAGCCAAGACAGGGGGCACACTGAAGCTTTCTTT
TRBJ2-2	TRBV2	.	many	CASSEAGMNTGELFF	TGTGCCAGCAGTGAGGCGGGAATGAACACCGGGGAGCTGTTTTTT
TRBJ2-7	TRBV6-1	.	.	CATMDSTYEQYF	TGTGCCACCATGGACAGTACCTACGAGCAGTACTTC
TRBJ2-3	TRBV7-8	.	.	CASSTIGLGTDTQYF	TGTGCCAGCAGCACCATAGGACTCGGCACAGATACGCAGTATTTT
TRBJ1-1	TRBV6-1	.	few	CASSSWLRGRQGIEVNTEAFF	TGTGCCAGCAGTTCGTGGCTTAGAGGGCGCCAGGGTATCGAGGTGAACACTGAAGCTTTCTTT
TRBJ2-1	TRBV30	TRBD2	.	CALGLAERYNEQFF	TGTGCCTTGGGACTAGCGGAAAGGTACAATGAGCAGTTCTTC
TRBJ2-3	TRBV20-1	TRBD1	few	CSAREDRGKTDTQYF	TGCAGTGCCCGAGAGGACAGGGGGAAGACAGATACGCAGTATTTT
TRBJ2-1	TRBV28	TRBD2	.	CASSLTPGTSGSNEQFF	TGTGCCAGCAGTCTGACCCCCGGGACTAGCGGGAGCAATGAGCAGTTCTTC
TRBJ2-7	TRBV30	.	.	CAYNGLTYEQYF	TGTGCCTACAACGGACTTACCTACGAGCAGTACTTC